This TCR beta chain was sequenced for a study of PD-1 blockade in classical Hodgkin lymphoma. The study's findings and limits: Whoever responded completely had baseline diversity much like that seen in newly diagnosed patients.

Only in-frame clones appear in the TCRdb table, and some are missing; sequencing was by immunoSEQ multiplex PCR. The table records about 35,000 clones, just over 75% of them present only once. Each patient's relapse followed autologous stem cell transplantation, and brentuximab vedotin exposure varied. A note on this clone: Its antigen is undetermined.

The germline V and J ends were trimmed by 4 bases and 7 bases, with 14 bases remaining between them. CDR1 is SQVTM and CDR2 is ANQGSEA in the germline V gene. This CDR3 contains 12 residues. The TCR sequence derives from a human donor with classical Hodgkin lymphoma. The chain combines TRBV29-1 with TRBJ2-7, with a tentative D call TRBD2 (5 bases). The sample consisted of peripheral blood mononuclear cells (PBMCs), taken before the second cycle of nivolumab. The CDR3 DNA follows: TGCAGCGTTGTTATTGGGAGTTTGGAGCAGTACTTC. Amino acid sequence: CSVVIGSLEQYF.